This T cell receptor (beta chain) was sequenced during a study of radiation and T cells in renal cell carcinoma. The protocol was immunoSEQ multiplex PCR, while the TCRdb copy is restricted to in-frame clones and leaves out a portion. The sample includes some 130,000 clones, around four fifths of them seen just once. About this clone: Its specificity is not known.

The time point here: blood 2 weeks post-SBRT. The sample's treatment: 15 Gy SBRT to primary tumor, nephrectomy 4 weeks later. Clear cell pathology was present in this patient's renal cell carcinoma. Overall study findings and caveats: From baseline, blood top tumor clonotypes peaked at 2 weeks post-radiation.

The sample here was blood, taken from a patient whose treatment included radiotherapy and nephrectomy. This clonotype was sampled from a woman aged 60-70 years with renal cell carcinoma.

CDR3 bases: TGTGCCAGCAGCTTAGTTCATCGAGCGAACACTGAAGCTTTCTTT. As protein: CASSLVHRANTEAFF. This chain joins TRBV7-2 and TRBJ1-1; no reliable D call. Germline lookup yields CDR1 SGHTA and CDR2 FQGNSA. Trimming pared 1 base from V and 1 base from J, leaving 10 bases between. This CDR3 has 15 amino acids.